This record concerns one TCR beta chain sequence. Its specificity is not known. The same CDR3 is also encoded by other DNA sequences in this sample. The data are from a study of cytomegalovirus exposure and HLA in healthy donors. General study points: The number of N-insertions in an Asian-associated ancestry cluster was reportedly below the approximately 600-donor mean in a later analysis. It was taken for granted in presence/absence analyses that sequencing depth across donors was roughly uniform.

The CDR3 loop spans 13 amino acids. Trimming removed 4 bases from V and 3 bases from J, with 10 bases in between. The germline gives CDR1 SGDLS, CDR2 YYNGEE. PCR primers comprised 60 Vbeta and 13 Jbeta primers. The repertoire was sequenced with immunoSEQ multiplex PCR; TCRdb's copy has only in-frame clones and lacks some. The sample contains about 83,000 clones, roughly 76% of which appear only once. The chain links TRBV9 to TRBJ1-1; D is unclear. The sequenced sample consisted of PBMCs. The clonotype originates from a woman in her twenties or thirties in good health and CMV-seronegative. CDR3 DNA: TGTGCCAGCAGCCCAACGAGGGACACTGAAGCTTTCTTT. Translation gives CASSPTRDTEAFF. The full variable domain, completed using reference TRBV9 and TRBJ1-1, is DSGVTQTPKHLITATGQRVTLRCSPRSGDLSVYWYQQSLDQGLQFLIQYYNGEERAKGNILERFSAQQFPDLHSELNLSSLELGDSALYFCASSPTRDTEAFFGQGTRLTVV.